This entry lists 20 T cell receptor beta chains sequenced from one sample in a study of beta chain features in type 1 diabetes. Study outcomes and limitations: For Type 1 diabetes patients, all four CD4+ subsets carried TCRB CDR3s that were moderately but significantly shorter.

For these receptors, no antigen is known. Every bit of the isolated RNA underwent reverse transcription, so sequencing read expressed TCRB transcripts. Clones were read by immunoSEQ multiplex PCR, and TCRdb kept only the in-frame ones, dropping some. The sample contains more than 120,000 clones, less than 15% of which appear only once. What was sequenced was central memory CD4+ T cells from blood. The receptors were sampled from a man between 18 and 29 years old with type 1 diabetes.

This clone turned up a few times. This chain joins TRBV7-2 and TRBJ2-3; tentative D call: TRBD1 (7 bases). CDR1 is SGHTA and CDR2 is FQGNSA in the germline V gene. The CDR3 totals 15 residues. V lost 5 bases and J 2 bases, leaving 14 bases between the germline ends. CDR3 protein: CASSHQGGTTDTQYF. CDR3 bases: TGTGCCAGCAGCCACCAGGGGGGCACCACAGATACGCAGTATTTT.

This clone showed up just a few times. The chain recombines TRBV29-1 with TRBJ1-2; possible D gene TRBD1, 5 bases. The CDR3 covers 16 residues. Deletions cut 3 bases from V and 0 bases from J, with 17 bases between. The germline V gene has CDR1 SQVTM and CDR2 ANQGSEA. CDR3 DNA: TGCAGCGTTGAGGGTGAGCGGGGGAGAACTAACTATGGCTACACCTTC. It translates to CSVEGERGRTNYGYTF.

J is TRBJ2-3 and V is TRBV9; the D is unclear. CDR1 is SGDLS, CDR2 YYNGEE, per germline. CDR3 length: 12 amino acids. Deletions cut 1 base from V and 4 bases from J, with 4 bases between. DNA of the CDR3: TGTGCCAGCAGCGTATCGGCAGATACGCAGTATTTT. Residues: CASSVSADTQYF.

J is TRBJ2-5 and V is TRBV7-2, with TRBD2 identical over 9 bases. Germline CDR1 reads SGHTA; CDR2 reads FQGNSA. CDR3 length: 18 residues. The V and J ends lost 2 bases and 1 base, in that order; junction bases with no gene match: 11. The CDR3 protein is CASSLNSLLAGLQETQYF. DNA of the CDR3: TGTGCCAGCAGCTTAAACTCTCTGCTAGCGGGACTCCAAGAGACCCAGTACTTC.

This clone came up once. This sample includes further DNA sequences coding for the same CDR3. This sequence joins TRBV18 and TRBJ1-2; no clear D. Trimming pared 5 bases from V and 8 bases from J, leaving 12 bases between. Germline CDR1 is KGHSH and CDR2 is LQKENI. This CDR3 has 12 residues. This CDR3 is CASSATGDGYTF. The CDR3 DNA follows: TGTGCCAGCTCAGCAACGGGCGACGGCTACACCTTC.

The chain has TRBV4-2 and TRBJ2-7; TRBD2 aligns across 14 bases. CDR1 and CDR2 from the germline V gene are LGHNA and YNFKEQ. The CDR3 loop spans 14 amino acids. After removal of 3 bases from V and 6 bases from J, the junction contained 1 base not matched to a gene. The CDR3 DNA reads as TGTGCCAGCAGCCAGGGACTAGCGGGGGTCGAGCAGTACTTC. It yields the protein CASSQGLAGVEQYF.

The rearrangement uses TRBV9 and TRBJ1-4, with D unclear. V dropped 4 bases and J dropped 7 bases, with 14 bases sitting between them. Germline assignment: CDR1 SGDLS and CDR2 YYNGEE. The CDR3 is 14 amino acids. The CDR3 DNA follows: TGTGCCAGCAGCTCCGGTTTTGATAGTGAAAAACTGTTTTTT. It encodes CASSSGFDSEKLFF.

There are a few counts of this clone. V gene TRBV14 combines with J gene TRBJ1-1, with D hard to call. Trimming cost V 4 bases and J 0 bases, with 6 bases left between them. The CDR3 length is 13 residues. The germline V gene encodes CDR1 SGHDN and CDR2 FVKESK. This CDR3 is CASSPRLNTEAFF. CDR3 DNA: TGTGCCAGCAGCCCGCGATTGAACACTGAAGCTTTCTTT.

The chain joins TRBV30 to TRBJ2-7; D uncertain. CDR1 GTSNPN and CDR2 SVGIG come from the germline V gene (reference sequence). Trimming took 0 bases from V and 5 from J, leaving 5 bases between them. CDR3 size: 11 residues. The CDR3 reads CAWSVAHEQYF. Written as DNA, the CDR3 is TGTGCCTGGAGTGTGGCCCACGAGCAGTACTTC.

Only a few counts were recorded for this clone. The rearrangement joins TRBV5-1 to TRBJ2-7; TRBD1 matches 7 bases. The germline V gene has CDR1 SGHRS and CDR2 YFSETQ. The J segment lost 4 bases and the V segment lost 2 bases, leaving 9 bases of the junction unmatched. This CDR3 has 15 residues. The CDR3, as DNA: TGCGCCAGCAGCTTAAGACAGGGAACAGGTTACGAGCAGTACTTC. It codes for CASSLRQGTGYEQYF.

The CDR3: CASSRGGQALAGELFF. DNA for the CDR3: TGTGCCAGCAGCAGGGGCGGCCAGGCCTTGGCCGGGGAGCTGTTTTTT. The rearrangement links TRBV21-1 to TRBJ2-2; the listed D gene, TRBD1, was not tested against the DNA. TRBV21-1 is a recognized pseudogene. The CDR3 sequence is 16 residues long.

This clone showed up many times. The V gene is TRBV28, the J gene TRBJ2-7, with 9 bases lining up with TRBD2. The CDR3 consists of 15 residues. V dropped 2 bases and J dropped 7; count of bases not matched to a gene: 9. Germline V gene lookup returns CDR1 MDHEN and CDR2 SYDVKM. The CDR3 bases are TGTGCCAGCAGTTTAGTAGCGCTAGCGGGGTTAGAGCAGTACTTC. Translated: CASSLVALAGLEQYF.

This clone was seen more than once but under ten times. The chain employs TRBV7-9 and TRBJ1-3; D not resolved. The CDR3 length is 13 residues. Trimming took 6 bases from V and 0 from J, leaving 6 bases between them. From germline, CDR1 is SEHNR and CDR2 FQNEAQ (reference sequence). The CDR3 bases are TGTGCCAGCAGGCCCAGCTCTGGAAACACCATATATTTT. This gives the protein CASRPSSGNTIYF. The entire variable domain, with the rest obtained from reference TRBV7-9 and TRBJ1-3, is as follows: DTGVSQNPRHKITKRGQNVTFRCDPISEHNRLYWYRQTLGQGPEFLTYFQNEAQLEKSRLLSDRFSAERPKGSFSTLEIQRTEQGDSAMYLCASRPSSGNTIYFGEGSWLTVV.

The rearrangement links TRBV7-8 to TRBJ2-1, with 15 bases that match TRBD2. V was pared by 4 bases and J by 4 bases, with 11 bases of the junction left unmatched. CDR1 and CDR2 from the germline V gene are SGHVS and FQNEAQ. This CDR3 has 19 residues. CDR3 protein: CASSSRTSGGAPLYNEQFF. The CDR3 DNA reads as TGTGCCAGCAGCTCCCGGACTAGCGGGGGGGCCCCCTTATACAATGAGCAGTTCTTC.

This clone was detected ten times or more. CDR3 sequence: CASSGLAGDNEQFF. The DNA of the CDR3 is TGTGCCAGCAGCGGCCTAGCGGGGGACAATGAGCAGTTCTTC. The rearrangement links TRBV7-2 to TRBJ2-1; 10 bases are a match to TRBD2. V was clipped by 5 bases and J by 5 bases; unmatched bases: 3. From germline, CDR1 is SGHTA and CDR2 FQGNSA. The CDR3 sequence is 14 residues long. Supplemented by reference TRBV7-2 and TRBJ2-1, the full variable domain reads GAGVSQSPSNKVTEKGKDVELRCDPISGHTALYWYRQSLGQGLEFLIYFQGNSAPDKSGLPSDRFSAERTGGSVSTLTIQRTQQEDSAVYLCASSGLAGDNEQFFGPGTRLTVL.

The chain uses TRBV29-1 and TRBJ2-1; tentatively, D is TRBD2 (6 bases). The CDR3 is 12 residues long. CDR1 and CDR2 (germline): SQVTM, ANQGSEA. Trimming removed 7 bases at V and 1 base at J, with 8 bases between. The CDR3 loop is CSGGGSYNEQFF. DNA for the CDR3: TGCAGCGGGGGAGGATCCTACAATGAGCAGTTCTTC.

The rearrangement uses TRBV7-9 and TRBJ1-1; D not resolved. The CDR3 is 14 residues long. Deletions cut 7 bases from V and 5 bases from J, with 17 bases between. Per the germline V gene, CDR1 is SEHNR and CDR2 is FQNEAQ (reference sequence). The CDR3 region is CASNPGGVLTEAFF. The CDR3 DNA is TGTGCCAGCAACCCCGGCGGGGTTTTAACTGAAGCTTTCTTT.

The chain combines TRBV7-3 with TRBJ2-1, with D possibly TRBD1 on 5 matching bases. Deletions cut 5 bases from V and 1 base from J, with 18 bases between. This CDR3 has 17 residues. From germline, CDR1 is SGHTA and CDR2 FQGTGA. As DNA, the CDR3 is TGTGCCAGCAGCCAAGGGGCAGCCTTTGGGTCCTACAATGAGCAGTTCTTC. Its protein product is CASSQGAAFGSYNEQFF.

The chain is built from TRBV7-9 and TRBJ2-1; 9 nucleotides align to TRBD1. With V trimmed by 1 base and J by 9 bases, 4 bases remained unmatched. The CDR3 extends over 14 amino acids. Germline CDR1 is SEHNR and CDR2 is FQNEAQ (reference sequence). The DNA of the CDR3 is TGTGCCAGCAGCTTAGGAACGACAGGGGGTGAGCAGTTCTTC. Its protein is CASSLGTTGGEQFF. The complete variable domain, with remaining parts taken from reference TRBV7-9 and TRBJ2-1, reads DTGVSQNPRHKITKRGQNVTFRCDPISEHNRLYWYRQTLGQGPEFLTYFQNEAQLEKSRLLSDRFSAERPKGSFSTLEIQRTEQGDSAMYLCASSLGTTGGEQFFGPGTRLTVL.

The J gene is TRBJ1-1, the V gene TRBV7-9; D gene ambiguous. The germline V gene has CDR1 SEHNR and CDR2 FQNEAQ (reference sequence). V gave up 4 bases and J gave up 1 base, with 7 bases separating them. The CDR3 is 13 amino acids. CDR3 bases: TGTGCCAGCAGCTCTCTCCCGAACACTGAAGCTTTCTTT. Translation gives CASSSLPNTEAFF.